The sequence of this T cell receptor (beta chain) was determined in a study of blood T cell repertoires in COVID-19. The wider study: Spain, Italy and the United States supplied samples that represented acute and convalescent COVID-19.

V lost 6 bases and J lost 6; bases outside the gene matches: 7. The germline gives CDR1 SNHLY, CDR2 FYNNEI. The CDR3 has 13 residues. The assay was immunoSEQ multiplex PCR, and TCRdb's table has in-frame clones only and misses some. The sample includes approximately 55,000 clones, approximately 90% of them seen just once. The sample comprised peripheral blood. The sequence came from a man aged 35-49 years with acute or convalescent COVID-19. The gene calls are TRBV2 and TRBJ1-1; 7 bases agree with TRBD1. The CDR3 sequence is CASSDRVAAEAFF. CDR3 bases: TGTGCCAGCAGCGACAGGGTGGCGGCTGAAGCTTTCTTT.